Each of the 32 T cell receptor beta chains below was sequenced from the same sample in a study of CD8+CD57+ T cells in acquired aplastic anemia. Before being chosen for sequencing, patients had shown CD8+CD57+ cell expansion by flow cytometry. Genomic DNA served as template for TCR beta VDJ and CDR3 profiling. TCRdb re-called the reads through MiXCR, storing one row per CDR3 protein. The table shows a few hundred thousand distinct CDR3 sequences, with roughly 34% occurring only once. Source material: sorted CD4+, CD8+, or CD8+CD57+ T cells (not recorded which) from PBMCs. The receptor set was obtained from a human donor with aplastic anemia.

The chain links TRBV7-3 to TRBJ2-1; the D call may be TRBD1 or TRBD2 (5 bases each). The CDR3 has 13 residues. The V gene's germline CDR1 is SGHTA and CDR2 FQGTGA. The V end was cut by 2 bases, the J end by 8 bases, with 10 bases between. As DNA, the CDR3 is TGTGCCAGCAGCTTATATCGGGGCCATGAGCAGTTCTTC. This codes for CASSLYRGHEQFF.

As regards this clonotype: Possible read error: a much larger clone is one base away. This chain joins TRBV25-1 and TRBJ1-2; D not resolved. In germline, CDR1 is MGHDK, CDR2 SYGVNS. This CDR3 region has 12 residues. The CDR3 DNA reads as TGTGCCAGCAGTGAAGGGGTATATGGCTGCACCTTC. Protein product: CASSEGVYGCTF.

This clonotype was counted at least ten times. This chain connects TRBV9 to TRBJ2-7; D possibly corresponds to TRBD1 (5 bases). The V end lost 0 bases, the J end lost 6 bases, and 10 bases lay between the germline ends. This CDR3 contains 13 residues. Germline lookup yields CDR1 SGDLS and CDR2 YYNGEE. As DNA, the CDR3 is TGTGCCAGCAGCGTAGGGACACTTGGCGAGCAGTACTTC. Translation: CASSVGTLGEQYF. The variable domain in full, completed from reference TRBV9 and TRBJ2-7, reads DSGVTQTPKHLITATGQRVTLRCSPRSGDLSVYWYQQSLDQGLQFLIQYYNGEERAKGNILERFSAQQFPDLHSELNLSSLELGDSALYFCASSVGTLGEQYFGPGTRLTVT.

A few counts support this clonotype. The J gene is TRBJ1-1, the V gene TRBV6-1; TRBD1 matches at 8 bases. Germline V gives CDR1 MNHNS, CDR2 SASEGT. The ends lost 6 bases at V and 1 base at J; junction bases unmatched: 10. CDR3 length: 16 residues. CDR3 loop: CASSPGTGGTNTEAFF. In DNA, the CDR3 is TGTGCCAGCAGCCCCGGGACAGGCGGGACGAACACTGAAGCTTTCTTT.

Comments on this clonotype: A much larger clone is a single base away; this may be a read error. This chain uses TRBV5-1 with TRBJ1-6; maybe TRBD1 (5 bases). CDR1 is SGHRS, CDR2 YFSETQ, per germline. CDR3 length: 15 residues. V was cut by 1 base and J by 5 bases, with 10 bases left in between. The CDR3 reads CASSLFDSHNSPLHF. The CDR3 bases are TGCGCCAGCAGCTTGTTCGACAGCCATAATTCACCCCTCCACTTT.

This clonotype was counted a few times. J is TRBJ2-5 and V is TRBV14, with a possible D match to TRBD2 (6 bases). The CDR3 totals 17 residues. V was shortened by 4 bases and J by 5 bases, with 23 bases between the two germline ends. The germline gives CDR1 SGHDN, CDR2 FVKESK. The CDR3 DNA follows: TGTGCCAGCAGCCCACCCACCGAACGGGGGTTTTGGGAGACCCAGTACTTC. Amino acids: CASSPPTERGFWETQYF. Using reference TRBV14 and TRBJ2-5 for the parts outside the CDR3, the full variable domain is EAGVTQFPSHSVIEKGQTVTLRCDPISGHDNLYWYRRVMGKEIKFLLHFVKESKQDESGMPNNRFLAERTGGTYSTLKVQPAELEDSGVYFCASSPPTERGFWETQYFGPGTRLLVL.

This clonotype has a count of ten or more. The genes are TRBV7-2 and TRBJ1-2; 7 nucleotides match TRBD1. The CDR3 length is 13 residues. Germline V gene lookup returns CDR1 SGHTA and CDR2 FQGNSA. The trim removed 9 bases at V and 8 bases at J, leaving 12 bases unmatched. CDR3 region: CASSPRTGGGYTF. Written as DNA, the CDR3 is TGTGCCAGTAGTCCCAGGACAGGCGGCGGCTACACCTTC.

In DNA form, the CDR3 reads TGCGCCAGCAGCTGGACCCCGGGACAGGAAAATTCACCCCTCCACTTT. Translated, it gives CASSWTPGQENSPLHF. The chain links TRBV5-1 to TRBJ1-6; 8 bases align to TRBD1. This CDR3 contains 16 residues. CDR1 SGHRS and CDR2 YFSETQ come from the germline V gene. V lost 3 bases to trimming and J lost 7 bases; unmatched junction nucleotides: 9.

The J gene is TRBJ2-7, the V gene TRBV27; D might be TRBD2 (5 bases). V was cut by 3 bases and J by 5 bases, with 8 bases left in between. This CDR3 contains 12 residues. Germline V lookup: CDR1 MNHEY, CDR2 SMNVEV (reference sequence). The chain's CDR3 is CASSFTGNEQYF. The CDR3 nucleotides are TGTGCCAGCAGTTTCACGGGGAACGAGCAGTACTTC.

This clonotype was picked up a small number of times. One end of the junction fails to match germline, which may point to a read error. The chain uses TRBV15 and TRBJ1-3; no clear D. This CDR3 is built from 17 residues. The germline V gene encodes CDR1 LNHNV and CDR2 YYDKDF (reference sequence). This CDR3 is CASSPRARVLSGNTIYF. The DNA of the CDR3 is TGTGCCAGCAGCCCGAGGGCAAGGGTACTCTCTGGAAACACCATATATTTT.

This clonotype occurred many times. Possible read error: a much larger clone is one base away. The CDR3 DNA follows: TGTGCCAGCAGTGTGCTCTCGGACCGGGGGTACACAGATACGCAGTATTTT. Its protein is CASSVLSDRGYTDTQYF. The chain uses TRBV25-1 and TRBJ2-3; D may be TRBD2 (6 bases). The CDR3 is 17 residues long. V lost 4 bases, J lost 2 bases, and 19 bases lay in between. CDR1 is MGHDK and CDR2 is SYGVNS in the germline V gene.

This chain connects TRBV12-3 or TRBV12-4 to TRBJ1-2; D gene ambiguous. CDR3 size: 14 residues. V was trimmed by 5 bases and J by 4 bases, leaving 14 bases between them. The CDR3 protein is CASSTLMGSYGYTF. The CDR3, as DNA: TGTGCCAGCAGTACACTGATGGGAAGCTATGGCTACACCTTC.

V is TRBV10-3 and J is TRBJ1-1; the D is unclear. Trimming left V 10 bases short and J 7 bases short, with 22 bases between. CDR1 and CDR2 from the germline V gene are ENHRY and SYGVKD. This CDR3 is 14 amino acids long. The DNA of the CDR3 is TGTGCCAGCGGGATCATGGGTCAAACCGTTGAAGCTTTCTTT. This codes for CASGIMGQTVEAFF.

This clonotype was seen a few times. The chain uses TRBV20-1 and TRBJ2-1; 11 bases line up with TRBD2. CDR1 is DFQATT, CDR2 SNEGSKA, per germline (reference sequence). V dropped 6 bases and J dropped 8; count of bases not matched to a gene: 9. CDR3 size: 14 residues. The CDR3 protein is CSASLAGGVYEQFF. The CDR3, as DNA: TGCAGTGCCAGCCTAGCGGGGGGAGTGTATGAGCAGTTCTTC.

This clonotype showed up many times. The rearrangement uses TRBV25-1 and TRBJ1-5, with a weak D call TRBD1 (6 bases). From germline, CDR1 is MGHDK and CDR2 SYGVNS. The CDR3 is made up of 15 amino acids. V lost 6 bases to trimming and J lost 9 bases, with 21 bases between them. CDR3 loop: CASSNRRQGPRPQHF. The DNA of the CDR3 is TGTGCCAGCAGCAACAGGAGGCAGGGGCCTCGGCCCCAGCATTTT.

This rearrangement joins TRBV2 to TRBJ2-2, with TRBD2 matching over 10 bases. Germline V gene data show CDR1 as SNHLY and CDR2 as FYNNEI. This CDR3 has 16 amino acids. The V segment lost 6 bases and the J segment 4 bases; nucleotides outside the gene matches: 8. The CDR3 reads CASRRSGGAPTGELFF. CDR3 nucleotides: TGTGCCAGCAGGAGGAGCGGGGGGGCCCCCACCGGGGAGCTGTTTTTT.

V usage is TRBV7-2 and J usage is TRBJ2-5; TRBD2 agrees at 7 bases. The CDR3 extends over 16 amino acids. Germline loops: CDR1 SGHTA, CDR2 FQGNSA. V lost 1 base, J lost 3 bases, and 8 bases stayed unmatched. CDR3 in DNA: TGTGCCAGCAGCTTAGTAGGGTTGGGGGGGAAAGAGACCCAGTACTTC. This encodes CASSLVGLGGKETQYF.

CDR3 in DNA: TGTGCCAGCAGCCAAAAAATCAGGATCGGAGAGACCCAGTACTTC. Protein sequence: CASSQKIRIGETQYF. The genes are TRBV14 and TRBJ2-5; D unclear. This CDR3 is 15 amino acids long. V was cut by 2 bases and J by 4 bases, with 14 bases left in between. The germline gives CDR1 SGHDN, CDR2 FVKESK.

As concerns this clonotype: A much larger clone sits a single nucleotide away, making a read error possible. The chain uses TRBV19 and TRBJ1-2; D call uncertain. Germline V gene sequence: CDR1 LNHDA, CDR2 SQIVND (reference sequence). The CDR3 consists of 14 residues. The CDR3 loop is CASGIGTENYGYTF. CDR3 sequence (DNA): TGTGCCAGTGGTATCGGTACGGAGAACTATGGCTACACCTTC.

This clonotype was seen ten or more times. This chain uses TRBV10-2 with TRBJ1-6; D remains unclear. CDR3 length equals 11 residues. The V end was cut by 0 bases, the J end by 10 bases, with 1 base between. Germline V gene lookup returns CDR1 WSHSY and CDR2 SAAADI. The CDR3 sequence is CASSESSPLHF. CDR3 coding DNA: TGCGCCAGCAGTGAGTCCTCACCCCTCCACTTT.

Worth noting for this clonotype: A clone one base away is much larger, so this may be a read error. The chain joins TRBV10-3 to TRBJ2-7, with TRBD1 matching over 8 bases. The trim removed 10 bases at V and 6 bases at J, leaving 14 bases unmatched. This CDR3 region has 14 residues. CDR1 is ENHRY and CDR2 is SYGVKD in the germline V gene. The CDR3 DNA reads TGTGCCAGCAACCCCCGGACAGGGAATGGCGAGCAGTACTTC. Residues: CASNPRTGNGEQYF.

This clonotype came up many times. The chain is built from TRBV7-3 and TRBJ2-5; 10 nucleotides align to TRBD2. CDR1 is SGHTA and CDR2 is FQGTGA in the germline V gene. This CDR3 contains 15 residues. The ends lost 5 bases at V and 4 bases at J; junction bases unmatched: 7. CDR3 in amino acids: CASSPSGRAGETQYF. CDR3 DNA sequence: TGTGCCAGCAGCCCCAGCGGGAGGGCCGGAGAGACCCAGTACTTC.

There are many counts of this clonotype. The chain uses TRBV29-1 and TRBJ1-1; no clear D. The CDR3 runs 14 residues. Trimming took 5 bases from V and 4 from J, leaving 17 bases between them. Germline loops: CDR1 SQVTM, CDR2 ANQGSEA. CDR3 protein: CSVRSMDRGTEAFF. CDR3 nucleotides: TGCAGCGTTCGGTCCATGGACCGGGGCACTGAAGCTTTCTTT.

Only a few counts were recorded for this clonotype. Germline and junction disagree at one end, which may indicate a read error. The CDR3 region has the DNA TGTGCCAGCGGCCAGTCCGTAGAGACCCAGTGCTTC. Protein sequence: CASGQSVETQCF. This chain connects TRBV11-2 to TRBJ2-5; D gene unclear. The CDR3 is 12 amino acids. Germline lookup yields CDR1 SGHAT and CDR2 FQNNGV. Full variable domain (missing parts from reference TRBV11-2 and TRBJ2-5): EAGVAQSPRYKIIEKRQSVAFWCNPISGHATLYWYQQILGQGPKLLIQFQNNGVVDDSQLPKDRFSAERLKGVDSTLKIQPAKLEDSAVYLCASGQSVETQCFGPGTRLLVL.

Regarding this clonotype: The CDR3 ends on some other residue instead of the conserved phenylalanine or tryptophan, so this is likely a read error. The chain uses TRBV10-3 and TRBJ1-6, with D possibly matching TRBD1 (5 bases). The CDR3 runs 13 residues. Germline values: CDR1 ENHRY, CDR2 SYGVKD. CDR3 sequence: CAMGPGDNPPLHY. CDR3 coding DNA: TGTGCCATGGGACCAGGTGATAATCCACCCCTCCACTAT.

On this clonotype itself: Mismatch with germline at one junction end may stem from a read error. The genes are TRBV11-2 and TRBJ2-1; TRBD2 matches at 7 bases. Germline CDR1 reads SGHAT; CDR2 reads FQNNGV. This CDR3 comprises 15 residues. DNA for the CDR3: TGTGCCAGCAGCTCAATGCGGGGGAACTACAATGAGCAGTCCTTC. This translates into CASSSMRGNYNEQSF.

Regarding this clonotype: Given a much more abundant clone one base away, this may be a read error. The CDR3 region is CSVSEARGNQPQHF. CDR3 sequence (DNA): TGCAGTGTTAGTGAGGCCAGGGGTAATCAGCCCCAGCATTTT. The rearrangement uses TRBV20-1 and TRBJ1-5, with D possibly matching TRBD1 (6 bases). CDR3 length equals 14 residues. CDR1 and CDR2 from the germline V gene are DFQATT and SNEGSKA (reference sequence). V lost 7 bases and J lost 4, with 17 bases in between.

The DNA of the CDR3 is TGTGCCAGCAGCGTAGCTACGAGGAATTCACCCCTCCACTTT. Residues: CASSVATRNSPLHF. The rearrangement uses TRBV6-1 and TRBJ1-6; the D is unclear. CDR1 and CDR2 (germline): MNHNS, SASEGT. The CDR3 has 14 amino acids. Trimming took off 6 bases at V and 7 bases at J, with 13 bases between the two ends.

This clonotype has more than one count but fewer than ten. V is TRBV13 and J is TRBJ2-7, with TRBD1 matching 8 bases. The CDR3 is made up of 14 amino acids. Germline V gives CDR1 PRHDT, CDR2 FYEKMQ (reference sequence). With V trimmed by 3 bases and J by 7 bases, 8 bases remained unmatched. The CDR3 DNA reads as TGTGCCAGCAGCTTTCAGGACAGGGTGGGGGAGCAGTACTTC. It specifies CASSFQDRVGEQYF.

Note on this clonotype: A much bigger clone sits one base away, suggesting this may be a read error. V is TRBV25-1 and J is TRBJ2-2; TRBD1 agrees at 7 bases. The V gene's germline CDR1 is MGHDK and CDR2 SYGVNS. The J segment lost 2 bases and the V segment lost 4 bases, leaving 10 bases of the junction unmatched. The CDR3 spans 17 residues. CDR3 DNA: TGTGCCAGCAGTGCGTCCTCCGGGACAGAAAACACCGGGGAGCTGTTTTTT. This encodes CASSASSGTENTGELFF. Full variable domain (rest looked up from reference TRBV25-1 and TRBJ2-2): EADIYQTPRYLVIGTGKKITLECSQTMGHDKMYWYQQDPGMELHLIHYSYGVNSTEKGDLSSESTVSRIRTEHFPLTLESARPSHTSQYLCASSASSGTENTGELFFGEGSRLTVL.

The rearrangement joins TRBV11-1 to TRBJ2-1; possible D gene TRBD2, 6 bases. Germline loops: CDR1 SGHAT, CDR2 FQDESV (reference sequence). V lost 3 bases and J lost 0, with 12 bases in between. The CDR3 is 16 residues long. The CDR3 nucleotides are TGTGCCAGCAGCTTCGCGGGATCTCCCTCCTACAATGAGCAGTTCTTC. It specifies CASSFAGSPSYNEQFF.

The CDR3 region is CASSFGVDTEAFF. The CDR3 DNA sequence: TGTGCCAGCAGCTTTGGGGTAGACACTGAAGCTTTCTTT. The chain is built from TRBV5-5 and TRBJ1-1; D not certain. V lost 2 bases, J lost 3 bases, and 8 bases lay in between. The CDR3 runs 13 residues. CDR1 is SGHKS, CDR2 YYEKEE, per germline (reference sequence). Together with reference TRBV5-5 and TRBJ1-1, the CDR3 gives the full variable domain: DAGVTQSPTHLIKTRGQQVTLRCSPISGHKSVSWYQQVLGQGPQFIFQYYEKEERGRGNFPDRFSARQFPNYSSELNVNALLLGDSALYLCASSFGVDTEAFFGQGTRLTVV.